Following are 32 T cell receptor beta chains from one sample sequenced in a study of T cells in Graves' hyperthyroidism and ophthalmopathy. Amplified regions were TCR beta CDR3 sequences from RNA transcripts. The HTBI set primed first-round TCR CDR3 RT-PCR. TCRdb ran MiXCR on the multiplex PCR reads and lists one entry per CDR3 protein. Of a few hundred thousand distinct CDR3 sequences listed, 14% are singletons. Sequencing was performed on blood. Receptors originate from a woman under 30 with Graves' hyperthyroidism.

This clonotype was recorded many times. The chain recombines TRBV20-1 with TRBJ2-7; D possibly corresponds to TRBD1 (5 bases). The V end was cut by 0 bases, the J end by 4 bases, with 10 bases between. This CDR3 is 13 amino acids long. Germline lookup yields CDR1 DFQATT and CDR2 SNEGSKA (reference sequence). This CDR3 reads CSARDGANYEQYV. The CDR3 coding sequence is TGCAGTGCTAGAGATGGGGCCAATTACGAGCAGTACGTC.

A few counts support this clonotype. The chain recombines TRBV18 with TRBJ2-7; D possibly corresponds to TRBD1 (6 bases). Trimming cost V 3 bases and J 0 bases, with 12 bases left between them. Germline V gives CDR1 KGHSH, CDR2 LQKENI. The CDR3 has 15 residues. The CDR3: CASSPAGASSYEQYF. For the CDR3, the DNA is TGTGCCAGCTCACCTGCAGGGGCTAGCTCCTACGAGCAGTACTTC.

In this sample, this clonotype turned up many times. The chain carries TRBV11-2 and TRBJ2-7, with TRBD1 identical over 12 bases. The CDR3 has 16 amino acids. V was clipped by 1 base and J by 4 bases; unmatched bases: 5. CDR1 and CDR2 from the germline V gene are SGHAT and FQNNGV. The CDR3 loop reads CASSLAGTGGDYEQYV. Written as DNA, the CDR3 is TGTGCCAGCAGCTTAGCCGGGACAGGGGGCGATTACGAGCAGTACGTC.

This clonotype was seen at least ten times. Here the CDR3 reads CASRTGGYSYEQYF. CDR3 in DNA: TGTGCCAGCCGAACAGGGGGCTACTCATACGAGCAGTACTTC. V is TRBV11-2 and J is TRBJ2-7; 9 bases agree with TRBD1. The length of the CDR3 is 14 residues. Unmatched junction bases numbered 9, after V lost 8 bases and J lost 4 bases. Germline V gives CDR1 SGHAT, CDR2 FQNNGV.

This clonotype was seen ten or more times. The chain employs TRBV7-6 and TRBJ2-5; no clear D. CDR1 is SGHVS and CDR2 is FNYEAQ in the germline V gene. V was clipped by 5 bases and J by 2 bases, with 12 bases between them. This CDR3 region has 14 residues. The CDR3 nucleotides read TGTGCCAGCAGCCCGCTAGGGTTGCAAGAGACCCAGTACTTC. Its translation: CASSPLGLQETQYF.

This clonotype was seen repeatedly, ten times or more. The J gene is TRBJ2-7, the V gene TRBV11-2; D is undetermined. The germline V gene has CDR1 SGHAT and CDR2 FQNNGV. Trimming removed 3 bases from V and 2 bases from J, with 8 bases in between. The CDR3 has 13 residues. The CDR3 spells CASSFGLAYEQYV. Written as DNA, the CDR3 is TGTGCCAGCAGCTTCGGCCTGGCCTACGAGCAGTACGTC.

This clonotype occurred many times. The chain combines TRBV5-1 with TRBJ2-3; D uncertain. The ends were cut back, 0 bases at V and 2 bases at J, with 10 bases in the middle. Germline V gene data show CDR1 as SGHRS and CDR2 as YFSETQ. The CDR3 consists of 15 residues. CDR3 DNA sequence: TGCGCCAGCAGCTTGGGACTGGGATACACAGATACGCAGTATTTT. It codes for CASSLGLGYTDTQYF. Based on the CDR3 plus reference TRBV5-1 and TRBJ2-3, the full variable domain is KAGVTQTPRYLIKTRGQQVTLSCSPISGHRSVSWYQQTPGQGLQFLFEYFSETQRNKGNFPGRFSGRQFSNSRSEMNVSTLELGDSALYLCASSLGLGYTDTQYFGPGTRLTVL.

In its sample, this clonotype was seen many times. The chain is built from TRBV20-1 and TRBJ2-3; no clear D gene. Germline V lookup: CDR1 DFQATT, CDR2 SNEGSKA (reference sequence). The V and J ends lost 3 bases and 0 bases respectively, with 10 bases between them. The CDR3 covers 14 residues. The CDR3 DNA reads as TGCAGTGCTAGTCAGACACCCAGCACAGATACGCAGTATTTT. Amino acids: CSASQTPSTDTQYF.

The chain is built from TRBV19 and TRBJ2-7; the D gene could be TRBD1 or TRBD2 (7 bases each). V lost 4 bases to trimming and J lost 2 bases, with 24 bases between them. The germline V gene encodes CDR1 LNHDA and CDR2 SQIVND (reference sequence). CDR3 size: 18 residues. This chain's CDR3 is CASSKSGTAGTEAYEQYF. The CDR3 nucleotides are TGTGCCAGTAGTAAAAGCGGGACAGCCGGGACGGAGGCCTACGAGCAGTACTTC.

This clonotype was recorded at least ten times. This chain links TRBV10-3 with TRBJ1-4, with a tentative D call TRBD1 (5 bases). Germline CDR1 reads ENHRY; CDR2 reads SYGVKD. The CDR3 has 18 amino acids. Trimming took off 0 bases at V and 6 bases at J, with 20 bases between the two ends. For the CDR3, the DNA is TGTGCCATCAGTGAGTCGACCGGGGAGGGGAGATTGGATGAAAAACTGTTTTTT. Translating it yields CAISESTGEGRLDEKLFF.

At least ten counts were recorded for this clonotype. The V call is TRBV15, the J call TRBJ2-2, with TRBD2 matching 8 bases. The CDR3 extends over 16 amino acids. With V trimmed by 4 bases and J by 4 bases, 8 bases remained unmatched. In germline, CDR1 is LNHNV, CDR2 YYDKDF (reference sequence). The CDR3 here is CATSTPTSVFTGELFF. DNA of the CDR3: TGTGCCACCAGCACCCCGACTAGCGTGTTCACCGGGGAGCTGTTTTTT.

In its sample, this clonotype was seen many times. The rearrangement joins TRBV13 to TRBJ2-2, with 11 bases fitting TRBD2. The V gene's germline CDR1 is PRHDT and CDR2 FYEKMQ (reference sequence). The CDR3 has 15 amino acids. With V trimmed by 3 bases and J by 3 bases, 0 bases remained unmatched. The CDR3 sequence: CASSFSGRDTGELFF. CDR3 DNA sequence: TGTGCCAGCAGCTTTAGCGGGAGGGACACCGGGGAGCTGTTTTTT.

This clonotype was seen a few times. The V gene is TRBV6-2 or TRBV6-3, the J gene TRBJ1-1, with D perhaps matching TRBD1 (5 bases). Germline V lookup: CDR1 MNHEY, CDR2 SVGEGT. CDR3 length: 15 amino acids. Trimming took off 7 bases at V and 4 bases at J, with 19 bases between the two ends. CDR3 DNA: TGTGCCAGCACACCGGCTTCCGGGGGGTTCACTGAAGCTTTCTTT. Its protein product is CASTPASGGFTEAFF.

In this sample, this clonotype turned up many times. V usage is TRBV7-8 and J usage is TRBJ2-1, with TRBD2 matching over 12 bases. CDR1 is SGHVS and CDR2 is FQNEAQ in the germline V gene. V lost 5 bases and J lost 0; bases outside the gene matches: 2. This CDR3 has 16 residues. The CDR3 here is CASSGTSGYSYNEQFF. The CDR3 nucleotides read TGTGCCAGCAGCGGGACTAGCGGGTACTCCTACAATGAGCAGTTCTTC.

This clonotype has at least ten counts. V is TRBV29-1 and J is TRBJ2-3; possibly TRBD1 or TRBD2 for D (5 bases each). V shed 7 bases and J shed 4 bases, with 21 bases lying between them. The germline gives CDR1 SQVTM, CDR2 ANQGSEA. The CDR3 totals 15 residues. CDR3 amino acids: CSAHGTSPPPDTQYF. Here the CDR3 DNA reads TGCAGCGCTCACGGGACCTCACCTCCCCCAGATACGCAGTATTTT.

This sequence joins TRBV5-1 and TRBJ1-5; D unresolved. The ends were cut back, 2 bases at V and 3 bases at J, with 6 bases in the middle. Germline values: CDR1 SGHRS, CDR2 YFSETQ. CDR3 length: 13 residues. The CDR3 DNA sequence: TGCGCCAGCAGCTTTACGACCAATCAGCCCCAGCATTTT. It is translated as CASSFTTNQPQHF.

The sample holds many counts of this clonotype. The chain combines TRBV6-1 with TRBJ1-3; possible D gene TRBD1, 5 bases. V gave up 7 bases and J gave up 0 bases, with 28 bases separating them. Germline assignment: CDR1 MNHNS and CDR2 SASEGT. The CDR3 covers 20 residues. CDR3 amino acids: CASNEPGFISRDLSGNTIYF. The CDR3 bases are TGTGCCAGCAACGAGCCAGGGTTTATCTCTCGGGACCTCTCTGGAAACACCATATATTTT.

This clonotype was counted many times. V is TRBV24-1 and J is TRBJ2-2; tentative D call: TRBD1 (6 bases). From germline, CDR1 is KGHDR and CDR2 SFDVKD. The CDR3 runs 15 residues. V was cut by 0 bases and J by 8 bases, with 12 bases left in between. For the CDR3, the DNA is TGTGCCACCAGTGATTTGCGTGGGGGCCGAGGGGAGCTGTTTTTT. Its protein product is CATSDLRGGRGELFF.

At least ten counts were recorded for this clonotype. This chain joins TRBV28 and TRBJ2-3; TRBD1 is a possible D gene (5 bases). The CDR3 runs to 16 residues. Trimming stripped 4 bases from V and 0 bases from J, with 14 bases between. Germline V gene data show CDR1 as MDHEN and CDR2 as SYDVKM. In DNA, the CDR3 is TGTGCCAGCAGTTACCCACAGGTTCCTAGCACAGATACGCAGTATTTT. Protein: CASSYPQVPSTDTQYF. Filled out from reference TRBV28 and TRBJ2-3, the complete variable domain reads DVKVTQSSRYLVKRTGEKVFLECVQDMDHENMFWYRQDPGLGLRLIYFSYDVKMKEKGDIPEGYSVSREKKERFSLILESASTNQTSMYLCASSYPQVPSTDTQYFGPGTRLTVL.

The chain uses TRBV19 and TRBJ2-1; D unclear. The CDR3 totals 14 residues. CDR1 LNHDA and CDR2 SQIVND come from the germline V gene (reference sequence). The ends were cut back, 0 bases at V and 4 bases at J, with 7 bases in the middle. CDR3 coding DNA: TGTGCCAGTAGTATAGATCGCACGTACAATGAGCAGTTCTTC. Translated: CASSIDRTYNEQFF.

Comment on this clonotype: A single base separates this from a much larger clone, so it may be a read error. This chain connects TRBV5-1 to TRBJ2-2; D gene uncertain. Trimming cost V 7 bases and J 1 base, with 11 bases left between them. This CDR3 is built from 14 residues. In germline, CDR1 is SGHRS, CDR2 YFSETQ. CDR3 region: CASEETVNTGELFF. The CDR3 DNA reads TGCGCCAGCGAGGAGACGGTGAACACCGGGGAGCTGTTTTTT.

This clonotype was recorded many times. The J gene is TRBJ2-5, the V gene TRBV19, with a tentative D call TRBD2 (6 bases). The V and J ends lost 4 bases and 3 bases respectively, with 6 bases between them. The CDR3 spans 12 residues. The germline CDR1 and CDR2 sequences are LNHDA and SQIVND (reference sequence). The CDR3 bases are TGTGCCAGTAGTACTAGCGAAGAGACCCAGTACTTC. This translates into CASSTSEETQYF.

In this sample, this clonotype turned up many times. CDR3 region: CASSLDLQGASTEAFF. CDR3 sequence (DNA): TGCGCCAGCAGCTTGGACTTACAGGGCGCTAGCACTGAAGCTTTCTTT. The chain is built from TRBV5-1 and TRBJ1-1; possibly TRBD1 for D (6 bases). Germline CDR1 reads SGHRS; CDR2 reads YFSETQ. This CDR3 contains 16 residues. V was shortened by 0 bases and J by 4 bases, with 16 bases between the two germline ends.

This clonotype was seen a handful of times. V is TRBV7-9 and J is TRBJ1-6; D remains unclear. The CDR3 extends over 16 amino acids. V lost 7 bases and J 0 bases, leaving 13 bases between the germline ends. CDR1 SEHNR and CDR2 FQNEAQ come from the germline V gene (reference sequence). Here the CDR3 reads CASTSTRDSYNSPLHF. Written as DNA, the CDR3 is TGTGCCAGCACCTCTACTAGGGACTCCTATAATTCACCCCTCCACTTT.

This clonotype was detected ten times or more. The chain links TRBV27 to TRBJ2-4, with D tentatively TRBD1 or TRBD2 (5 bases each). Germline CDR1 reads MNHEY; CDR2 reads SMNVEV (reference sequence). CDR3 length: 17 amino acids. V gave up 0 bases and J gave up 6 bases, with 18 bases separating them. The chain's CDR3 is CASSLSKTDSGGNIQYF. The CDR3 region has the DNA TGTGCCAGCAGTTTATCGAAAACAGACAGTGGGGGAAACATTCAGTACTTC.

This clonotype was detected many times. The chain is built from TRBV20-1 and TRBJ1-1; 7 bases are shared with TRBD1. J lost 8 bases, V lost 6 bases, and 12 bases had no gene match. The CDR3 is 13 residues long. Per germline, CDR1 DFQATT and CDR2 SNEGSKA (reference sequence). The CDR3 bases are TGCAGTGCGGGCCCGACAGGGATGTTGGAAGCTTTCTTT. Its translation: CSAGPTGMLEAFF.

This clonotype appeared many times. The CDR3 sequence is CSAPSFMNTEAFF. CDR3 coding DNA: TGCAGTGCACCCAGTTTTATGAACACTGAAGCTTTCTTT. The gene calls are TRBV20-1 and TRBJ1-1; D gene uncertain. The CDR3 has 13 amino acids. Trimming took off 6 bases at V and 0 bases at J, with 11 bases between the two ends. CDR1 is DFQATT, CDR2 SNEGSKA, per germline (reference sequence).

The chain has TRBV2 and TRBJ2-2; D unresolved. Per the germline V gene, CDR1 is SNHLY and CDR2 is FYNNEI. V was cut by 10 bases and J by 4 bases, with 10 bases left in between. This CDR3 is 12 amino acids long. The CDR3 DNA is TGTGCCACCCCACACTCCACCGGGGAGCTGTTTTTT. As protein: CATPHSTGELFF.

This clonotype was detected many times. The chain's CDR3 is CASSPWEGATYEQYF. For the CDR3, the DNA is TGTGCCAGCTCACCATGGGAGGGAGCAACCTACGAGCAGTACTTC. The rearrangement joins TRBV18 to TRBJ2-7; TRBD2 matches at 7 bases. This CDR3 has 15 amino acids. The germline CDR1 and CDR2 sequences are KGHSH and LQKENI. The J segment lost 2 bases and the V segment lost 2 bases, leaving 6 bases of the junction unmatched.

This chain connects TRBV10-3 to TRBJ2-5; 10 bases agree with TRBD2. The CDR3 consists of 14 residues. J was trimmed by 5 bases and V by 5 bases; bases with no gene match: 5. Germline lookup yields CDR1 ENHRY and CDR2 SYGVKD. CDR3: CAISLAGEMETQYF. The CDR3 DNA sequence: TGTGCCATCAGTCTAGCGGGAGAGATGGAGACCCAGTACTTC.

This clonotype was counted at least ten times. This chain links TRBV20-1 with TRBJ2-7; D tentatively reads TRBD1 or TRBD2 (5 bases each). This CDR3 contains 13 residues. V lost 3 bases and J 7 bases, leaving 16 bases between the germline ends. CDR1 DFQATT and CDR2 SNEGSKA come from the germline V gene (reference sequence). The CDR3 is CSASPPGAEEQYV. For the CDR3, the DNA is TGCAGTGCTAGTCCACCCGGGGCCGAGGAGCAGTACGTC.

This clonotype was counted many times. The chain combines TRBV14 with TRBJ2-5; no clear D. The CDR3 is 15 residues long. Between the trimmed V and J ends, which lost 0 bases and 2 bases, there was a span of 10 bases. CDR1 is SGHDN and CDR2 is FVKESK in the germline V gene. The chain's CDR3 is CASSQDGLPQETQYF. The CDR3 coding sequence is TGTGCCAGCAGCCAAGATGGGCTGCCTCAAGAGACCCAGTACTTC.